A selection of T cell receptor beta chains follows, all from one sample in a study of cytomegalovirus exposure and HLA in healthy donors. Sequencing used immunoSEQ multiplex PCR; TCRdb keeps in-frame clones, though not all of them. The sample lists 90,000 to 100,000 clones, about two thirds seen once, with roughly 2.6% in the top ten. Sequences were obtained from PBMCs. The receptors come from a man in his fifties in good health and CMV-seronegative. CDR3s include the opening cysteine and the closing phenylalanine or tryptophan. D genes are given only for firm matches. Clone size is given for some rows only: seen once, a few or many times, or a class if the clone is expanded.

V gene	D gene	J gene	clone size	CDR3 protein	CDR3 DNA
TRBV11-1	.	TRBJ1-1	.	CASSLRGENTEAFF	TGTGCCAGCAGCTTACGGGGGGAGAACACTGAAGCTTTCTTT
TRBV6-5	.	TRBJ1-6	.	CASSYSSGGKNSPLHF	TGTGCCAGCAGTTACTCGAGCGGGGGTAAAAATTCACCCCTCCACTTT
TRBV12-1	.	TRBJ1-5	once	CASSFAPGGVGNQPQHF	TGTGCCAGCAGCTTTGCTCCAGGGGGCGTCGGCAATCAGCCCCAGCATTTT
TRBV7-9	TRBD1	TRBJ1-2	.	CASSETGRGYTF	TGTGCCAGCAGCGAGACAGGGCGCGGCTACACCTTC
TRBV7-9	TRBD2	TRBJ2-5	.	CASSWGGQETQYF	TGTGCCAGCAGCTGGGGGGGACAAGAGACCCAGTACTTC
TRBV5-4	.	TRBJ2-3	.	CASSLAAGSYTDTQYF	TGTGCCAGCAGCTTGGCCGCGGGGTCTTACACAGATACGCAGTATTTT
TRBV28	.	TRBJ2-7	few	CASSSNTLEQYF	TGTGCCAGCAGTTCAAACACGCTCGAGCAGTACTTC
TRBV5-1	.	TRBJ1-1	few	CASSLDGGDTEAFF	TGCGCCAGCAGCTTGGATGGAGGGGACACTGAAGCTTTCTTT
TRBV15	.	TRBJ2-5	.	CATSRDAGKETQYF	TGTGCCACCAGCAGAGATGCGGGAAAAGAGACCCAGTACTTC
TRBV7-2	TRBD1	TRBJ1-2	.	CASSLEAGGPGYTF	TGTGCCAGCAGCTTAGAGGCAGGGGGCCCTGGCTACACCTTC
TRBV6-5	.	TRBJ1-5	.	CASGQPQHF	TGTGCCAGCGGCCAGCCCCAGCATTTT
TRBV27	TRBD1	TRBJ2-7	.	CASSRSGQGTYEQYF	TGTGCCAGCAGCAGATCGGGACAGGGGACCTACGAGCAGTACTTC
TRBV6-1	TRBD1	TRBJ1-1	.	CASSEEWTGKFEAFF	TGTGCCAGCAGTGAAGAGTGGACAGGAAAATTCGAAGCTTTCTTT
TRBV7-9	.	TRBJ1-5	.	CASSYGSGQPQHF	TGTGCCAGCAGCTACGGGAGTGGGCAGCCCCAGCATTTT
TRBV5-4	TRBD1	TRBJ2-7	.	CASSLQGAYEQYF	TGTGCCAGCAGCTTGCAGGGGGCCTACGAGCAGTACTTC
TRBV7-9	TRBD1	TRBJ2-2	few	CASSFRTGLGGELFF	TGTGCCAGCAGCTTTCGGACAGGGCTCGGCGGGGAGCTGTTTTTT
TRBV4-3	.	TRBJ2-3	.	CASSPIPLTDTQYF	TGCGCCAGCAGCCCTATCCCCCTGACAGATACGCAGTATTTT
TRBV6-1	.	TRBJ2-4	.	CASSEAGHSQYF	TGTGCCAGCAGTGAAGCGGGACATTCCCAGTACTTC
TRBV7-3	.	TRBJ2-3	few	CASSRDRDSDTQYF	TGTGCCAGCAGCCGCGACAGGGACTCAGATACGCAGTATTTT
TRBV7-3	.	TRBJ1-1	.	CASSLTAGGTEAFF	TGTGCCAGCAGCTTAACTGCCGGGGGAACTGAAGCTTTCTTT
TRBV7-2	TRBD2	TRBJ2-7	.	CASSSFGGASYEQYF	TGTGCCAGCAGCAGTTTCGGGGGGGCCTCCTACGAGCAGTACTTC
TRBV10-3	.	TRBJ2-2	.	CAITTSHTGELFF	TGTGCCATCACGACAAGTCACACCGGGGAGCTGTTTTTT
TRBV6-6	TRBD1	TRBJ2-2	.	CAGRQGISYTGELFF	TGTGCCGGTAGACAGGGGATAAGTTACACCGGGGAGCTGTTTTTT
TRBV15	.	TRBJ2-1	.	CATSRDRVANEQFF	TGTGCCACCAGCAGAGATCGAGTAGCGAATGAGCAGTTCTTC
TRBV28	.	TRBJ1-5	.	CASKGGQALLSRPQHF	TGTGCCAGCAAAGGTGGACAAGCGTTGTTATCAAGGCCCCAGCATTTT
TRBV10-3	TRBD2	TRBJ2-3	.	CATQGLAGPDTQYF	TGTGCCACACAAGGACTAGCGGGACCAGATACGCAGTATTTT
TRBV11-3	TRBD1	TRBJ2-5	.	CASSLGGQGQETQYF	TGTGCCAGCAGCTTGGGGGGACAGGGTCAAGAGACCCAGTACTTC
TRBV7-9	TRBD2	TRBJ2-7	.	CASSLTGGYSEQYF	TGTGCCAGCAGCTTAACGGGAGGGTATAGCGAGCAGTACTTC
TRBV5-4	TRBD1	TRBJ2-1	.	CASSLRTGDNEQFF	TGTGCCAGCAGCTTGAGGACAGGGGATAATGAGCAGTTCTTC
TRBV6-5	.	TRBJ1-5	once	CASSSNFAREPQHF	TGTGCCAGCAGTTCCAACTTCGCCCGAGAGCCCCAGCATTTT
TRBV7-6	TRBD1	TRBJ1-4	few	CASSLTGATNEKLFF	TGTGCCAGCAGCTTAACAGGGGCAACTAATGAAAAACTGTTTTTT
TRBV7-2	TRBD2	TRBJ2-3	.	CASSFLTSGSGTDTQYF	TGTGCCAGCAGCTTTTTGACTAGCGGAAGTGGTACAGATACGCAGTATTTT
TRBV5-1	TRBD1	TRBJ2-7	.	CASSQQGAVYEQYF	TGCGCCAGCAGCCAACAGGGGGCGGTCTACGAGCAGTACTTC
TRBV29-1	.	TRBJ1-5	.	CSVGPPEEGQPQHF	TGCAGCGTTGGCCCTCCGGAGGAAGGTCAGCCCCAGCATTTT
TRBV11-1	TRBD1	TRBJ2-3	.	CASSLGQGRTDTQYF	TGTGCCAGCAGCTTGGGACAGGGCCGCACAGATACGCAGTATTTT
TRBV2	TRBD1	TRBJ1-6	.	CASSWGQGYNSPLHF	TGTGCCAGCAGTTGGGGACAGGGGTATAATTCACCCCTCCACTTT
TRBV25-1	.	TRBJ2-6	few	CASSFYGANVLTF	TGTGCCAGCAGTTTCTACGGGGCCAACGTCCTGACTTTC
TRBV5-6	.	TRBJ2-2	.	CASSWSSRAGGELFF	TGTGCCAGCAGCTGGTCCAGCAGGGCGGGAGGGGAGCTGTTTTTT
TRBV29-1	.	TRBJ1-5	.	CSLCPRTGNQPQHF	TGCAGCCTTTGCCCCCGAACGGGCAATCAGCCCCAGCATTTT
TRBV5-4	.	TRBJ1-2	few	CASSFQGNYGYTF	TGTGCCAGCAGCTTCCAGGGGAACTATGGCTACACCTTC
TRBV5-1	.	TRBJ2-7	.	CASSLGQANYEQYF	TGCGCCAGCAGCTTGGGACAGGCAAACTACGAGCAGTACTTC
TRBV6-5	.	TRBJ1-4	.	CASSYSGTSYEKLFF	TGTGCCAGCAGTTACTCCGGGACTTCCTATGAAAAACTGTTTTTT